This TCR beta chain was identified in a study of T cell repertoires in cytomegalovirus infection. Overall study context: HLA-B-restricted CMV epitopes that are well studied, plus recently identified HLA-C-restricted ones, were used by the study. Both CMV infection and a matching HLA type were indicated by public TCR beta signatures. Study-level results: HLA-C-restricted CMV clonotypes gave the most frequent clonotype in two of eight donors.

This CDR3 contains 14 residues. V was pared by 4 bases and J by 4 bases, with 13 bases between. The V gene's germline CDR1 is SGHVS and CDR2 FQNEAQ. In its sample, this clonotype was seen a few times. Antigen unknown. TCRdb re-called the reads through MiXCR, storing one row per CDR3 protein. There are approximately 770,000 distinct CDR3 sequences in the sample; 25% to 30% occur only once, and about 12% lies in the top ten. The TCR originated in a human donor in good health (CMV status not recorded). Some clones in this sample may be carry-over from other donors' samples. The chain joins TRBV7-8 to TRBJ1-1; tentatively, D is TRBD1 (6 bases). Specimen: cultured CD8+ T cells from PBMCs, collected from culture after CMV antigen stimulation. The CDR3 DNA reads as TGTGCCAGCAGCTCCAGGGGACGGGGCACTGAAGCTTTCTTT. Its translation: CASSSRGRGTEAFF. Full variable domain (missing parts from reference TRBV7-8 and TRBJ1-1): GAGVSQSPRYKVAKRGQDVALRCDPISGHVSLFWYQQALGQGPEFLTYFQNEAQLDKSGLPSDRFFAERPEGSVSTLKIQRTQQEDSAVYLCASSSRGRGTEAFFGQGTRLTVV.